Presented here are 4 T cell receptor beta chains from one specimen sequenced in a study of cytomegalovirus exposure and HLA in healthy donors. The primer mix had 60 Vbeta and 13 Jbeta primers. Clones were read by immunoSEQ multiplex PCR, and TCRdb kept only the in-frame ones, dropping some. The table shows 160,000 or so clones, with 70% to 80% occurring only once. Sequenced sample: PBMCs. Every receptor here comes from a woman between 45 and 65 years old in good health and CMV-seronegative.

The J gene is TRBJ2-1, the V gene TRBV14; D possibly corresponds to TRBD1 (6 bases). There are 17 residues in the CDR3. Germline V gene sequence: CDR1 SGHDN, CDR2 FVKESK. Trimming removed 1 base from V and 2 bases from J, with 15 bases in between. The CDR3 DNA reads TGTGCCAGCAGCCAAGTGGCAGGGGTCGGGGCCTACAATGAGCAGTTCTTC. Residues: CASSQVAGVGAYNEQFF.

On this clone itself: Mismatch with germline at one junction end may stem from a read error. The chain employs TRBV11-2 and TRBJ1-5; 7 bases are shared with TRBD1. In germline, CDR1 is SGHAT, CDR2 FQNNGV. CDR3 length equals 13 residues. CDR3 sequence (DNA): TGTGCCAGCAGCTCTGATCCGGGACAGCGCCAGCATTTT. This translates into CASSSDPGQRQHF.

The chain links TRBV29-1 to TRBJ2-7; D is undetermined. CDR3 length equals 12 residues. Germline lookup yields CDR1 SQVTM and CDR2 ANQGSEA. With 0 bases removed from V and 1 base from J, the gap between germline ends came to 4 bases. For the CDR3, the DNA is TGCAGCGTTGAAGATCAGTCCTACGAGCAGTACTTC. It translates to CSVEDQSYEQYF.

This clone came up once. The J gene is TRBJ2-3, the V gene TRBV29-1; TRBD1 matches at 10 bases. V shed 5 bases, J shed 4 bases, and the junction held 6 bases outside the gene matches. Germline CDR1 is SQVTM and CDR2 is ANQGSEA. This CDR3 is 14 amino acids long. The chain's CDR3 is CSVRRQGASDTQYF. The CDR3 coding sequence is TGCAGCGTTAGGAGACAGGGGGCCTCAGATACGCAGTATTTT.